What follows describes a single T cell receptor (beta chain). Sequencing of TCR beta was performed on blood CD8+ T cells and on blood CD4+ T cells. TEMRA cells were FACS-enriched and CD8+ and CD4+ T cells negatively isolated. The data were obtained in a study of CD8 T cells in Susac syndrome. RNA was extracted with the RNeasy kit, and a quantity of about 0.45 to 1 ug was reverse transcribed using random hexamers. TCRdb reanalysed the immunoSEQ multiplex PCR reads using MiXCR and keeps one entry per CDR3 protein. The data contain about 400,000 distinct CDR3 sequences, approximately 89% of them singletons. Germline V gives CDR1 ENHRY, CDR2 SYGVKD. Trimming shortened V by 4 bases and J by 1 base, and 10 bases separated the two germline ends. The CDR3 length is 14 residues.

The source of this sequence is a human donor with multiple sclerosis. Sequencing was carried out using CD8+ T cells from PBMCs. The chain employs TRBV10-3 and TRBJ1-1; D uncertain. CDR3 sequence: CAISGVEGNTEAFF. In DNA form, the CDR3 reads TGTGCCATCAGTGGGGTTGAGGGGAACACTGAAGCTTTCTTT.